This T cell receptor beta chain was observed in a study of blood T cell repertoires in COVID-19. On the study more broadly: Whether acute or convalescent, the COVID-19 samples came from the United States, Italy and Spain. In each case, the material was cDNA or gDNA derived from T cells, B-cell-depleted T cells, or PBMCs.

Study processing details: Estimated nucleated cell counts came from reference gene primer amplification. Some clones are missing from TCRdb's copy, which holds only in-frame ones; the method was immunoSEQ multiplex PCR. The D gene and trimming were derived from the DNA, and the V and J assignments and clone size from that table. This table holds 200,000 to 250,000 clones, 80% to 90% found once. CDR1 is GTSNPN, CDR2 SVGIG, per germline (reference sequence). This CDR3 comprises 13 residues. V was pared by 7 bases and J by 6 bases, with 9 bases of the junction left unmatched. The receptor was derived from a woman aged 80 or over with active or convalescent COVID-19. The chain has TRBV30 and TRBJ2-3; 8 bases fit TRBD1. Sequences were obtained from peripheral blood. The CDR3 nucleotides read TGTGCCTACCGGGACAGGCCGGGGGATACGCAGTATTTT. Residues: CAYRDRPGDTQYF. Full variable domain (remainder filled in from reference TRBV30 and TRBJ2-3): SQTIHQWPATLVQPVGSPLSLECTVEGTSNPNLYWYRQAAGRGLQLLFYSVGIGQISSEVPQNLSASRPQDRQFILSSKKLLLSDSGFYLCAYRDRPGDTQYFGPGTRLTVL.